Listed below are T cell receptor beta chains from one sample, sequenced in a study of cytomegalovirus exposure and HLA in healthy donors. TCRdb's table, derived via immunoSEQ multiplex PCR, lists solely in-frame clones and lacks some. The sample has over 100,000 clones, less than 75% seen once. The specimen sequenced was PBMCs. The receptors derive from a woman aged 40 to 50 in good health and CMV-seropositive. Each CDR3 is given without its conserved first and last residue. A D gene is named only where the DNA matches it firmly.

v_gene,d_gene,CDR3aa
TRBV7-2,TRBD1,ASSARGGSEAF
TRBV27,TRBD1,ASSRIRTGFYEQY
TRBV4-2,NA,ASSQEMGRDQPQH
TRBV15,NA,ATSLGVSGAYEQY
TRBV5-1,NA,ASSRGQVTDTQY
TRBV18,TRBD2,ASSPRLVAGSIKAGREQY
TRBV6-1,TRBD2,ASREITSGTLYFGYNEQF
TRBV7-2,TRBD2,ASSFTLAGATEQY
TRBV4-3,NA,ASSQALGGEQY
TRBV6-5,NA,ASSYQKNIQY
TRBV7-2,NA,ASSVSSGTDTQY
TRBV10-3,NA,ATEPGRRGTDTQY
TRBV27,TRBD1,ASRQGMDTQY
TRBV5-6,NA,ASTTPGTHTEAF
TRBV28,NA,ASATYFGRSNQPQH
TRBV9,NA,ASSGSGGNSPLH
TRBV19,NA,ASSINRDTYGYT
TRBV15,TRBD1,ATSRDQLGQGARPQH
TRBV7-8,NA,ASSPQEVTDTQY
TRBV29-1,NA,SQTADSYNEQF
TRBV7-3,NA,ASSLSFSNYEQF
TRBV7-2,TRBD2,ASSLAGTSGRETQY
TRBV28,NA,ASSLWSGYGYT
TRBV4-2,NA,ASSQDRDETQY
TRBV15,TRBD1,ATSRGQQGDEKLF
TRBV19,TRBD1,ASSTDRGVSIQPQH
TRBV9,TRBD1,ASSVQTGNPGNTIY
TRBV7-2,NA,ASAVIPDGYT
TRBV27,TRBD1,ASSFLTTGVRKLF
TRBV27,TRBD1,ASGRTGGGNQPQH
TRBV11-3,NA,ASSLDGKGGGTEAF
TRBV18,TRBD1,ASSRTGGDTEAF
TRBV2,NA,ASKSGVGTEAF
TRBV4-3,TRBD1,ASSQATSGTGYSYEQY
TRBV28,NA,ASSPTVRGNQPQH
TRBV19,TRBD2,ASRPGTSDYNEQF
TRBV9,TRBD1,ASSAREGGTGGTDTQY
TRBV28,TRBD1,ASSLTGGGQPQH
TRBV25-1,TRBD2,ASSVREGTYEQY
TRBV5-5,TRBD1,ASSRQTGTYGYT
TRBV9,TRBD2,ASSPAGRGGRETQY
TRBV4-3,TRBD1,ASSQDRAADRK
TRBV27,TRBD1,ASSSYRGLGYT
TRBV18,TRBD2,ASSPVGVAGVRETQY
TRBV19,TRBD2,ASSMAGDLYEQY